Sequencing of this TCR beta chain was carried out in a study of T cell repertoires in cytomegalovirus infection. Overall study: Use of recently identified HLA-C-restricted and well-studied HLA-B-restricted CMV epitopes was part of the study. TCR beta signatures that were public indicated CMV infection and matching HLA type. Whole-study findings and limits: CMV carriers with the relevant HLA were identified by cumulative public TCR beta family frequency. In two of eight donors, the top clonotype was HLA-C-restricted CMV-specific.

From the reads, TCRdb called clonotypes with MiXCR, one entry per CDR3 protein. The table has 350,000 to 400,000 distinct CDR3 sequences, approximately 30% seen once. About this clonotype: The antigen remains undetermined.

Germline values: CDR1 LNHDA, CDR2 SQIVND (reference sequence). V was pared by 3 bases and J by 0 bases, with 2 bases between. The CDR3 has 12 residues. This specimen was cultured PBMCs, taken from culture after CMV antigen stimulation. The receptor was isolated from a human donor in good health (CMV status not recorded). Some clones in this sample may be carry-over from other donors' samples. The J gene is TRBJ1-1, the V gene TRBV19; D gene unclear. The CDR3 bases are TGTGCCAGTAGTATGGTGAACACTGAAGCTTTCTTT. Protein: CASSMVNTEAFF.